One sample yielded the 13 T cell receptor beta chains listed below, sequenced in a study of CD8+ T cells in alopecia areata. As the sequencing template, cDNA was produced by extracting RNA and reverse transcribing it. Using immunoSEQ multiplex PCR, the repertoire was profiled, and TCRdb retains in-frame clones only, with some absent. The table shows around 140,000 clones, with approximately 50% occurring only once. This specimen consisted of CD4+ T cells sorted from blood, obtained at week 0. The source of these receptors is a human donor with alopecia areata.

This chain joins TRBV14 and TRBJ1-2; the D is unclear. The CDR3 contains 14 residues. With 8 bases removed from V and 3 bases from J, the gap between germline ends came to 16 bases. CDR1 SGHDN and CDR2 FVKESK come from the germline V gene. CDR3 region: CASGDGLTDYGYTF. For the CDR3, the DNA is TGTGCCAGCGGCGACGGACTCACGGACTATGGCTACACCTTC.

The chain joins TRBV15 to TRBJ2-5; no clear D gene. Germline V gives CDR1 LNHNV, CDR2 YYDKDF (reference sequence). The CDR3 length is 14 residues. V lost 0 bases, J lost 5 bases, and 10 bases lay in between. The CDR3 protein is CATSRDYTRETQYF. The DNA for the CDR3 is TGTGCCACCAGCAGAGATTATACCCGCGAGACCCAGTACTTC.

V is TRBV6-5 and J is TRBJ2-5, with no clear D. V was clipped by 6 bases and J by 4 bases, with 9 bases between them. The CDR3 has 12 amino acids. Per germline, CDR1 MNHEY and CDR2 SVGAGI. CDR3 DNA: TGTGCCAGCAGCAGACGCGGAGAGACCCAGTACTTC. It is translated as CASSRRGETQYF.

The gene calls are TRBV29-1 and TRBJ1-5; D remains unclear. Germline V gives CDR1 SQVTM, CDR2 ANQGSEA. CDR3 length: 13 residues. Trimming took 6 bases from V and 0 from J, leaving 9 bases between them. CDR3 DNA: TGCAGCGTCGTAGAAAATAGCAATCAGCCCCAGCATTTT. It yields the protein CSVVENSNQPQHF.

The V and J genes are TRBV30 and TRBJ1-2, with 8 nucleotides matching TRBD1. The germline V gene has CDR1 GTSNPN and CDR2 SVGIG (reference sequence). The CDR3 has 13 residues. V lost 4 bases to trimming and J lost 3 bases; unmatched junction nucleotides: 4. CDR3 nucleotides: TGTGCCTGGAATAACAGGGGGGACTATGGCTACACCTTC. Amino acids: CAWNNRGDYGYTF.

The CDR3 loop reads CSAKRVQFETQYF. The DNA for the CDR3 is TGCAGCGCTAAGAGGGTACAGTTTGAGACCCAGTACTTC. The rearrangement joins TRBV29-1 to TRBJ2-5, with D possibly being TRBD2 (5 bases). Trimming removed 7 bases at V and 5 bases at J, with 17 bases between. Germline V CDR1 and CDR2: SQVTM, ANQGSEA. CDR3 length equals 13 residues.

As regards this clone: The sample has other DNA sequences that encode this CDR3 too. The chain couples TRBV30 to TRBJ1-1; D is unclear. The CDR3 covers 13 residues. V was pared by 0 bases and J by 1 base, with 6 bases between. The V gene's germline CDR1 is GTSNPN and CDR2 SVGIG (reference sequence). The CDR3 here is CAWSVRTNTEAFF. In nucleotides, the CDR3 is TGTGCCTGGAGTGTGCGGACGAACACTGAAGCTTTCTTT. The complete variable domain, with remaining parts taken from reference TRBV30 and TRBJ1-1, reads SQTIHQWPATLVQPVGSPLSLECTVEGTSNPNLYWYRQAAGRGLQLLFYSVGIGQISSEVPQNLSASRPQDRQFILSSKKLLLSDSGFYLCAWSVRTNTEAFFGQGTRLTVV.

The V gene is TRBV29-1, the J gene TRBJ1-1; D uncertain. The ends were cut back, 3 bases at V and 4 bases at J, with 9 bases in the middle. The CDR3 runs 12 residues. Germline CDR1 reads SQVTM; CDR2 reads ANQGSEA. Here the CDR3 reads CSVEYHGTEAFF. The CDR3 DNA reads TGCAGCGTTGAGTACCACGGCACTGAAGCTTTCTTT.

The chain uses TRBV2 and TRBJ2-1; TRBD2 agrees at 10 bases. The CDR3 spans 14 residues. Germline lookup yields CDR1 SNHLY and CDR2 FYNNEI. Trimming at V came to 0 bases and at J to 11 bases, leaving 4 bases not matched to a gene. This chain's CDR3 is CASSEAAAGGQQFF. CDR3 sequence (DNA): TGTGCCAGCAGTGAAGCGGCAGCGGGAGGGCAGCAGTTCTTC.

The V and J genes are TRBV6-5 and TRBJ2-7; maybe TRBD2 (5 bases). This CDR3 region has 11 residues. Trimming took off 8 bases at V and 1 base at J, with 6 bases between the two ends. In germline, CDR1 is MNHEY, CDR2 SVGAGI. The CDR3 coding sequence is TGTGCCAGCGGGAGTTCCTACGAGCAGTACTTC. Translated: CASGSSYEQYF.

The chain is built from TRBV29-1 and TRBJ2-5; D gene unclear. This CDR3 has 15 amino acids. V was cut by 3 bases and J by 2 bases, with 16 bases left in between. Germline CDR1 and CDR2: SQVTM and ANQGSEA. The CDR3 region has the DNA TGCAGCGTTGAGGATTGGTTAAGCGTTCAAGAGACCCAGTACTTC. Amino acids: CSVEDWLSVQETQYF.

The chain couples TRBV11-2 to TRBJ2-3, with 10 bases lining up with TRBD2. Trimming took 5 bases from V and 1 from J; bases not matched to a gene: 9. The CDR3 length is 17 residues. Germline V gives CDR1 SGHAT, CDR2 FQNNGV. The CDR3 loop is CASSPRSGRAGTDTQYF. As DNA, the CDR3 is TGTGCCAGCAGCCCCCGGAGCGGGAGGGCGGGCACAGATACGCAGTATTTT. The variable domain in full, with the rest retrieved from reference TRBV11-2 and TRBJ2-3, is EAGVAQSPRYKIIEKRQSVAFWCNPISGHATLYWYQQILGQGPKLLIQFQNNGVVDDSQLPKDRFSAERLKGVDSTLKIQPAKLEDSAVYLCASSPRSGRAGTDTQYFGPGTRLTVL.

The chain combines TRBV29-1 with TRBJ2-3; unclear D gene. The CDR3 contains 11 residues. V shed 3 bases and J shed 6 bases, with 7 bases lying between them. Germline CDR1 reads SQVTM; CDR2 reads ANQGSEA. The CDR3 coding sequence is TGCAGCGTTGAGTATAGCGATACGCAGTATTTT. It is translated as CSVEYSDTQYF.